The following is a T cell receptor beta chain sequence with its context. The germline gene is not matched at one end of the junction; a read error may be the cause. For the diagnoses, clinical symptoms, serum thyroxine and TRAb, thyroid ultrasound and orbital computed tomography were used. The CDR3 loop spans 16 amino acids. The V gene's germline CDR1 is LGHNA and CDR2 YNFKEQ. The data are from a study of T cells in Graves' hyperthyroidism and ophthalmopathy. The TCR beta CDR3 regions underwent amplification using RNA transcripts as the source. A first-round RT-PCR of the TCR CDR3 used the HTBI primer set. MiXCR, applied by TCRdb to the multiplex PCR reads, yields one record per CDR3 protein. The sample consists of approximately 620,000 distinct CDR3 sequences, more than 11% of them appearing once.

This chain links TRBV4-2 with TRBJ2-6, with D maybe TRBD1 (5 bases). The sequenced material came from blood. This TCR came from a woman younger than 45 with Graves' hyperthyroidism that later progressed to Graves' ophthalmopathy. CDR3 in amino acids: CASSQEEYSGANVLAF. The CDR3 DNA follows: TGTGCCAGCAGCCAAGAGGAGTACTCTGGGGCCAACGTCCTGGCTTTC.